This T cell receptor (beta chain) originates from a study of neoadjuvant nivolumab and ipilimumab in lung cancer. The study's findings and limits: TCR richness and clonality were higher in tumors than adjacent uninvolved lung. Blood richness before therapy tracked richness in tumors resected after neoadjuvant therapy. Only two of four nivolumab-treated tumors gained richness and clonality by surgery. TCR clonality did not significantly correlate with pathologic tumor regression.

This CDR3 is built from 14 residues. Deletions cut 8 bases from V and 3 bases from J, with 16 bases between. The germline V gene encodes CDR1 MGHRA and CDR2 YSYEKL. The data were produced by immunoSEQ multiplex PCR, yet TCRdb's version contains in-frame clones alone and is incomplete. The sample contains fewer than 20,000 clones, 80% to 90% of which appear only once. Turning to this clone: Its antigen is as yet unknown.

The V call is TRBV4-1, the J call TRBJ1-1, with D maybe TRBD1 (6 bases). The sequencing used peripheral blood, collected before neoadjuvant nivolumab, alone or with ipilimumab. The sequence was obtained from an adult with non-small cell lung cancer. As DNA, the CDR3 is TGCGCCAGCCGGGGGCCCCTGCGGGACACTGAAGCTTTCTTT. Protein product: CASRGPLRDTEAFF.